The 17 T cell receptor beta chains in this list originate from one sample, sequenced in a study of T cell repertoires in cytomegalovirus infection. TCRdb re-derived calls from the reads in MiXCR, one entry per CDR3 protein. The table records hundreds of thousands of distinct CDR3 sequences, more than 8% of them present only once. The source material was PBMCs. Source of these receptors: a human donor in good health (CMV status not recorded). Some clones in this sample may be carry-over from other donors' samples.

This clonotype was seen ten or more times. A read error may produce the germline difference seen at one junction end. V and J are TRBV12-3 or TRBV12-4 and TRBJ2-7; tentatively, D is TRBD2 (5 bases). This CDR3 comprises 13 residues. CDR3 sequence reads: CASRLEGGYEQYF. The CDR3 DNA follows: TGTGCCAGCAGGTTAGAAGGAGGCTACGAGCAGTACTTC.

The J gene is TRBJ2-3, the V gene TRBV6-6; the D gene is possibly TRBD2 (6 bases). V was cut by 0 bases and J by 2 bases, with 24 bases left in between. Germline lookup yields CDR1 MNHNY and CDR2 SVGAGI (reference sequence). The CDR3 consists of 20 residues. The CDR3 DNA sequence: TGTGCCAGCAGTTACTCGATTCCCGTCCCGGGGAGGAGTTTCACAGATACGCAGTATTTT. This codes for CASSYSIPVPGRSFTDTQYF.

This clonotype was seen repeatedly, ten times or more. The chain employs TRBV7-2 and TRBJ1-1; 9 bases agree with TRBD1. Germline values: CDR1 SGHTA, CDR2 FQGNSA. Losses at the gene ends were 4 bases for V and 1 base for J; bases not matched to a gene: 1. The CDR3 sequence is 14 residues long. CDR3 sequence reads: CASSWDRENTEAFF. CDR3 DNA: TGTGCCAGCAGCTGGGACAGGGAGAACACTGAAGCTTTCTTT.

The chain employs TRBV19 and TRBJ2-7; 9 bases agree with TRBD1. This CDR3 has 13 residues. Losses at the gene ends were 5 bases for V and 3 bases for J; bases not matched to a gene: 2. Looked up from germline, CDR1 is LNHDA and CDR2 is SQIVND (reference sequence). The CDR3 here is CASSQGQGYEQYF. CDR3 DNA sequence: TGTGCCAGTAGTCAGGGACAGGGCTACGAGCAGTACTTC.

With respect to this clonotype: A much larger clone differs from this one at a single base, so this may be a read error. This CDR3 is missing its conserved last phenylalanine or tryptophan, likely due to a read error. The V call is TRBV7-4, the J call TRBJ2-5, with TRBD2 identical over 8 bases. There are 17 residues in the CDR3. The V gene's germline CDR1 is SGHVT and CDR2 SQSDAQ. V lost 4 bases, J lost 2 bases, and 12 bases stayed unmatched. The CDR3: CASSSTIVGGGQETQYS. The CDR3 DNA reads TGTGCCAGCAGCTCGACAATAGTTGGCGGGGGGCAAGAGACCCAGTACTCC.

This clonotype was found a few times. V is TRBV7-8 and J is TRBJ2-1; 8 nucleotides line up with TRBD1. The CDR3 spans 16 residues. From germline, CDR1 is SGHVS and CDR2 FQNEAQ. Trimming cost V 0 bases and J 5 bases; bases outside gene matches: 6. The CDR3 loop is CASSLARQGRNNEQFF. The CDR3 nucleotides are TGTGCCAGCAGCTTAGCGCGACAGGGGCGCAACAATGAGCAGTTCTTC.

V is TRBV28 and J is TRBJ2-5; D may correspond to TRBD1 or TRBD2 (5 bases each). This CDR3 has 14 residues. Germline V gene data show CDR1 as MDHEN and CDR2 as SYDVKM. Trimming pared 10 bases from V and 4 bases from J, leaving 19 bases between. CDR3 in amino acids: CATRAGTLGETQYF. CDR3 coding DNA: TGTGCCACCCGCGCCGGGACCCTAGGAGAGACCCAGTACTTC.

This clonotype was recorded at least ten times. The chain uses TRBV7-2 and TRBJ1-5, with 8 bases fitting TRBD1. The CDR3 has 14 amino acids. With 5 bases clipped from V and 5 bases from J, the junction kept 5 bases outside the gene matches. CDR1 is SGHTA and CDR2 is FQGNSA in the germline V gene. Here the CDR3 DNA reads TGTGCCAGCAGCCGGACAGGGCGGGATCAGCCCCAGCATTTT. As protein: CASSRTGRDQPQHF.

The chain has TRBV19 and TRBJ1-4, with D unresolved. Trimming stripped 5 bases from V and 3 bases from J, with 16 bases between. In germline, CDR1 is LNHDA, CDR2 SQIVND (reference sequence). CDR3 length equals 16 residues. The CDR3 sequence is CASSVRGATSNEKLFF. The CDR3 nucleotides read TGTGCCAGTAGTGTGCGGGGAGCAACTTCTAATGAAAAACTGTTTTTT.

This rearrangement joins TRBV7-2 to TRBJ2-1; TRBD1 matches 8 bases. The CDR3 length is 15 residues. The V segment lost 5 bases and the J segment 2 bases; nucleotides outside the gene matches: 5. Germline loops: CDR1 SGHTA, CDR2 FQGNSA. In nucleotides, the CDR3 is TGTGCCAGCAGCCCCGACAGGGGACCCTACAATGAGCAGTTCTTC. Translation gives CASSPDRGPYNEQFF.

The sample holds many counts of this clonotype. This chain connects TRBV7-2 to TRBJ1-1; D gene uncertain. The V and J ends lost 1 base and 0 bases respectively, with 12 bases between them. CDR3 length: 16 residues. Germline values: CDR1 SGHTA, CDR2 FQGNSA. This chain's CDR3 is CASSLVQGFMNTEAFF. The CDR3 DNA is TGTGCCAGCAGCTTAGTTCAAGGTTTCATGAACACTGAAGCTTTCTTT. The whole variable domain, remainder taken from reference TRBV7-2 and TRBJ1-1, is GAGVSQSPSNKVTEKGKDVELRCDPISGHTALYWYRQSLGQGLEFLIYFQGNSAPDKSGLPSDRFSAERTGGSVSTLTIQRTQQEDSAVYLCASSLVQGFMNTEAFFGQGTRLTVV.

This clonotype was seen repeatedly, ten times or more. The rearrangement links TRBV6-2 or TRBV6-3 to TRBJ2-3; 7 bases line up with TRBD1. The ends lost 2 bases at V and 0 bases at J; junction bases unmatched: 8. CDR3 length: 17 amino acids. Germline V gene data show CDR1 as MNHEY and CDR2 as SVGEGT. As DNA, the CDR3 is TGTGCCAGCAGTTACCTCCCCACGACAGGGAGCACAGATACGCAGTATTTT. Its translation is CASSYLPTTGSTDTQYF.

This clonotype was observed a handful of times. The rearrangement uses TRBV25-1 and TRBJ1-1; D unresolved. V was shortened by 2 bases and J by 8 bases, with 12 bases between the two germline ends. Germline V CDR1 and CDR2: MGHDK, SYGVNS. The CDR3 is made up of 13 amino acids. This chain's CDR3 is CASSEGSRVEAFF. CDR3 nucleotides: TGTGCCAGCAGTGAAGGGTCCAGAGTAGAAGCTTTCTTT.

The CDR3 DNA sequence: TGTGCCAGCAGCCAAGATTCGGGCGTCCTGACTTTC. Amino acids: CASSQDSGVLTF. V and J are TRBV4-2 and TRBJ2-6; D is uncertain. Deletions cut 0 bases from V and 12 bases from J, with 6 bases between. Germline CDR1 is LGHNA and CDR2 is YNFKEQ. The CDR3 totals 12 residues.

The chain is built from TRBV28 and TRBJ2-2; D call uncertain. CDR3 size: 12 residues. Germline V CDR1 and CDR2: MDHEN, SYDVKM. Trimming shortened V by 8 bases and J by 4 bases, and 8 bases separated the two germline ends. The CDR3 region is CASGNPTGELFF. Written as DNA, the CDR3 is TGTGCCAGCGGCAACCCCACCGGGGAGCTGTTTTTT.

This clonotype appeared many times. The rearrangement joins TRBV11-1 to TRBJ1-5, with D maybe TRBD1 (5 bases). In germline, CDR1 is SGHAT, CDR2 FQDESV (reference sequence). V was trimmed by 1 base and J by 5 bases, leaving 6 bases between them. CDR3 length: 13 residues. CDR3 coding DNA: TGTGCCAGCAGCTTAGAGGGGCATCAGCCCCAGCATTTT. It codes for CASSLEGHQPQHF.

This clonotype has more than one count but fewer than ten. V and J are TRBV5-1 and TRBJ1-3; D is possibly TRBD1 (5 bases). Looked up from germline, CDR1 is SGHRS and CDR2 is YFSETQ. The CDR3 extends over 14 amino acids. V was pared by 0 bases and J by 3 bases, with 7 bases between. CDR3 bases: TGCGCCAGCAGCTTGGGAGGGGATGGAAACACCATATATTTT. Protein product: CASSLGGDGNTIYF.